The 8 T cell receptor beta chains below come from one sample, sequenced in a study of Graves' ophthalmopathy and Graves' hyperthyroidism. Amplification from RNA transcripts yielded the TCR beta CDR3 regions. The first round was an RT-PCR with HTBI primers, and the second round was a multiplex PCR. TCRdb redid the calling of the multiplex PCR reads with MiXCR, one entry per CDR3 protein. The sample gives 200,000 to 250,000 distinct CDR3 sequences, roughly 21% of which show up once; approximately 39% is in the top ten. The specimen sequenced was peripheral blood. The receptors derive from a woman between 50 and 59 years old with Graves' ophthalmopathy.

This sequence joins TRBV28 and TRBJ2-7; the D call may be TRBD1 or TRBD2 (5 bases each). CDR1 and CDR2 (germline): MDHEN, SYDVKM. The CDR3 consists of 14 residues. Deletions cut 4 bases from V and 4 bases from J, with 14 bases between. This chain's CDR3 is CASSSPPGTYEQYF. The CDR3 DNA sequence: TGTGCCAGCAGTTCCCCACCGGGGACGTACGAGCAGTACTTC.

Ten or more counts support this clonotype. The CDR3 region has the DNA TGCGCCAGCAGCCAAGAGTGGGGGAAGAACACTGAAGCTTTCTTT. This codes for CASSQEWGKNTEAFF. The chain joins TRBV4-1 to TRBJ1-1; a weak D match, TRBD1 (5 bases). The V gene's germline CDR1 is MGHRA and CDR2 YSYEKL. V was shortened by 0 bases and J by 1 base, with 9 bases between the two germline ends. The CDR3 is 15 amino acids.

This clonotype has more than one count but fewer than ten. The chain is built from TRBV13 and TRBJ2-7, with TRBD1 as a possible D gene (6 bases). The germline V gene encodes CDR1 PRHDT and CDR2 FYEKMQ (reference sequence). The CDR3 contains 14 residues. V was pared by 5 bases and J by 4 bases, with 15 bases between. The CDR3 DNA reads TGTGCCAGCAGCCCCAAGGGACAACAATACGAGCAGTACTTC. Its protein product is CASSPKGQQYEQYF.

The table lists this clonotype with many counts. The gene calls are TRBV30 and TRBJ1-1; 7 nucleotides line up with TRBD1. This CDR3 has 14 amino acids. V dropped 3 bases and J dropped 10; count of bases not matched to a gene: 14. Germline CDR1 GTSNPN, CDR2 SVGIG (reference sequence). Here the CDR3 reads CAWSPDGRGRGAFF. DNA for the CDR3: TGTGCCTGGAGCCCTGACGGTAGGGGGCGAGGAGCTTTCTTT.

This clonotype was seen at least ten times. The rearrangement uses TRBV5-6 and TRBJ2-7; 7 bases agree with TRBD2. The J segment lost 5 bases and the V segment lost 5 bases, leaving 16 bases of the junction unmatched. The CDR3 runs to 16 residues. Germline CDR1 reads SGHDT; CDR2 reads YYEEEE. The CDR3 region is CASSSFGGRYVNEQYF. The CDR3 nucleotides read TGTGCCAGCAGTAGCTTCGGCGGGAGATACGTAAACGAGCAGTACTTC.

This clonotype was observed many times. The CDR3 protein is CASSFTGALAKNIQYF. In DNA form, the CDR3 reads TGTGCCAGCAGTTTTACGGGAGCCCTGGCCAAAAACATTCAGTACTTC. The V gene is TRBV12-3 or TRBV12-4, the J gene TRBJ2-4; D might be TRBD2 (6 bases). V was clipped by 3 bases and J by 1 base, with 13 bases between them. This CDR3 region has 16 residues.

This clonotype appeared many times. The chain uses TRBV20-1 and TRBJ2-1; D gene ambiguous. This CDR3 has 14 residues. Germline loops: CDR1 DFQATT, CDR2 SNEGSKA (reference sequence). Trimming shortened V by 6 bases and J by 3 bases, and 15 bases separated the two germline ends. Here the CDR3 DNA reads TGCAGTGCGCCCCGATTGACCGTCTACAATGAGCAGTTCTTC. Translating it yields CSAPRLTVYNEQFF.

This clonotype was counted at least ten times. The genes are TRBV11-1 and TRBJ2-6; unclear D gene. Germline V gives CDR1 SGHAT, CDR2 FQDESV (reference sequence). With 3 bases removed from V and 4 bases from J, the gap between germline ends came to 19 bases. The CDR3 is 18 residues long. The CDR3 loop is CASSLIAGPARGANVLTF. The CDR3 DNA is TGTGCCAGCAGCTTGATTGCCGGGCCAGCAAGAGGGGCCAACGTCCTGACTTTC.